The entry below describes one TCR beta chain. Its antigen is currently unknown. Germline V gene data show CDR1 as SGDLS and CDR2 as YYNGEE. V lost 5 bases and J lost 0, with 15 bases in between. The CDR3 length is 16 residues. The TCR beta CDR3 regions underwent amplification using RNA transcripts as the source. The HTBI primer set was used in a first-round RT-PCR of the TCR CDR3. In TCRdb, the multiplex PCR reads were re-called with MiXCR into one record per CDR3 protein. The sample includes approximately 300,000 distinct CDR3 sequences, around 15% seen only once; the top ten take about 51%. These data belong to a study of T cells in Graves' hyperthyroidism and ophthalmopathy. Turning to the study itself: Any treatment followed the collection of peripheral blood at initial diagnosis. Study findings and constraints: Within blood appeared most thyroid clonotypes that had expanded above 0.001. Before onset, by a median of around six months, the model predicted ophthalmopathy. A model of 13 V-J pairs discriminated ophthalmopathy from stable hyperthyroidism.

The gene calls are TRBV9 and TRBJ2-1, with TRBD2 as a possible D gene (6 bases). The specimen was blood. The clonotype comes from a woman aged 55-69 years with Graves' ophthalmopathy. CDR3 residues: CASSSFPGSSYNEQFF. The CDR3 nucleotides read TGTGCCAGCAGTTCTTTCCCCGGGAGCTCCTACAATGAGCAGTTCTTC.